This is a list of T cell receptor beta chains from one sample in a study of blood T cells in healthy people across ages. TCRdb reprocessed the 5' RACE reads with MiXCR, giving one entry per CDR3 protein. The sample holds 550,000 to 800,000 distinct CDR3 sequences; less than 40% are singletons and the top ten take roughly 15%. Sequences were obtained from blood. Receptors originate from a woman at least 80 years old in good health. The CDR3 runs from the conserved cysteine through the conserved F or W. A D gene is named only where the DNA matches it firmly. Where a row states a size, it is once, few, many or the class of an expanded clone; other rows omit it.

>TRBV11-1|many|-|TRBJ1-1
TGTGCCAGCAGCTTCGAGGGGGAAAACACTGAAGCTTTCTTT
CASSFEGENTEAFF
>TRBV25-1|many|-|TRBJ1-5
TGTGCCAGCAGTGAAGGAAACACACGAGGGGGACAGCCCCAGCATTTT
CASSEGNTRGGQPQHF
>TRBV6-5|few|-|TRBJ2-2
TGTGCCAGCAGTTACGGACTTCCGAGTGACACCGGGGAGCTGTTTTTT
CASSYGLPSDTGELFF
>TRBV6-2/TRBV6-3|-|-|TRBJ2-7
TGTGCCAGCAGTTACTCGAAAGGCCCTATTAACGAGCAGTACTTC
CASSYSKGPINEQYF
>TRBV11-2|-|-|TRBJ2-7
TGTGCCAGCAGGGTAGCAGGTCCTACTGGCGAGCAGTACTTC
CASRVAGPTGEQYF
>TRBV5-4|-|TRBD2|TRBJ2-1
TGTGCAGCTGGGGGATTTGGGGACGAGCGGGGGTACAATGAGCAGTTCTTC
CAAGGFGDERGYNEQFF
>TRBV6-5|many|-|TRBJ1-2
TGTGCCAGCAGCCCCGGACCAGGCCTGGGCTATGGCTACACCTTC
CASSPGPGLGYGYTF
>TRBV30|few|TRBD1|TRBJ1-3
TGTGCCTGGAGGAGCACAGGGGGTTCTGGAAACACCATATATTTT
CAWRSTGGSGNTIYF
>TRBV15|few|-|TRBJ1-3
TGTGCCACCAGCAGAGACATTAACTCTGGAAACACCATATATTTT
CATSRDINSGNTIYF
>TRBV3-1|many|-|TRBJ1-6
TGTGCCAGCAGTACAGGGAGCTCCTATAATTCACCCCTCCACTTT
CASSTGSSYNSPLHF
>TRBV27|many|-|TRBJ1-2
TGTGCCAGCAGTTTACGAACAGGGTATGGCTACACCTTC
CASSLRTGYGYTF
>TRBV15|-|-|TRBJ2-2
TGTGCCACCAGCAGAGATCTAGGCGGGGAGCTGTTTTTT
CATSRDLGGELFF
>TRBV30|-|-|TRBJ1-2
TGTGCCTGGAGTACAACGCCCACAGGCCATGGCTACACCTTC
CAWSTTPTGHGYTF
>TRBV15|-|TRBD2|TRBJ2-3
TGTGCCACCAGCAGAGCTCTTAGCGGGAAGGCAGATACGCAGTATTTT
CATSRALSGKADTQYF
>TRBV7-2|few|-|TRBJ1-2
TGTGCCAGCACCATGGACCAAGCCGGTGTAAATGGCTACACCTTC
CASTMDQAGVNGYTF
>TRBV11-2|many|-|TRBJ2-1
TGTGCCAGCAGCCTTATAGGGGGTACAGGATCCTACAATGAGCAGTTCTTC
CASSLIGGTGSYNEQFF
>TRBV20-1|many|-|TRBJ1-1
TGCAGTGCTCTAGTTTGGGACACTGAAGCTTTCTTT
CSALVWDTEAFF
>TRBV25-1|-|-|TRBJ2-7
TGTGCCAGCTCCTCTGGACAGAGGACCTACGAGCAGTACTTC
CASSSGQRTYEQYF
>TRBV12-3/TRBV12-4|-|-|TRBJ1-6
TGTGCCGGCAGGCTAACAGGGTTCGATTCACCCCTCCACTTT
CAGRLTGFDSPLHF
>TRBV10-3|many|-|TRBJ1-2
TGTGCCATCAGAGCTAGTGACAGCGATGGCTACACCTTC
CAIRASDSDGYTF
>TRBV30|many|-|TRBJ2-6
TGTGCCTGGAGCCTACACTCTGGGGCCAACGTCCTGACTTTC
CAWSLHSGANVLTF
>TRBV5-1|many|-|TRBJ1-4
TGCGCCAGCAGCTTCCGTGACGGTGAAAAACTGTTTTTT
CASSFRDGEKLFF
>TRBV7-3|many|TRBD1|TRBJ2-7
TGTGCCAGCAGCCCCACAGGGGCAACGGGGGAGCAGTACTTC
CASSPTGATGEQYF
>TRBV30|few|TRBD1|TRBJ1-4
TGTGCCTGTCCGGGACAGGGGGCTCTGGGAGAAAAACTGTTTTTT
CACPGQGALGEKLFF
>TRBV5-5|many|-|TRBJ2-7
TGTGCCAGCGATGTCGTCCCGGGCTACGAGCAGTACTTC
CASDVVPGYEQYF
>TRBV3-1|many|TRBD2|TRBJ2-5
TGTGCCAGCAGCCAAGAAGGGCGGCTAGCGGGAACGGAGACCCAGTACTTC
CASSQEGRLAGTETQYF
>TRBV9|many|TRBD2|TRBJ2-1
TGTGCCAGCAGCGTACGCGGGACTAGCGGGGGGACTGAGCAGTTCTTC
CASSVRGTSGGTEQFF
>TRBV7-2|many|-|TRBJ2-7
TGTGCCAGCAGCTCGACTAGGGGGTCCTACGAGCAGTACTTC
CASSSTRGSYEQYF
>TRBV6-6|many|-|TRBJ1-6
TGTGCCAGCAGTTATTCCGGACTGCCCCTCCACTTT
CASSYSGLPLHF
>TRBV20-1|many|TRBD1|TRBJ2-7
TGCAGTGCTAGCCTTCCCCTAACAGGGGCCGAGCAGTACTTC
CSASLPLTGAEQYF
>TRBV5-1|many|TRBD1|TRBJ1-2
TGCGCCAGCAGCGGATCCGGGACAGGCGATGGCTACACCTTC
CASSGSGTGDGYTF
>TRBV5-6|-|-|TRBJ2-7
TGTGCCAGCAGCTTGGACTCGAGCTCCTACAATGAGCAGTACTTC
CASSLDSSSYNEQYF
>TRBV5-1|once|TRBD1|TRBJ2-3
TGCGCCAGCAGCTTGGCCCCGACAGGGGAGCCAGATACGCAGTATTTT
CASSLAPTGEPDTQYF
>TRBV3-1|few|TRBD1|TRBJ1-1
TGTGCCAGCAGCCAAAAAACAGGGGGCGGTGAAGCTTTCTTT
CASSQKTGGGEAFF
>TRBV12-3/TRBV12-4|-|-|TRBJ2-3
TGTGCCAGCAGTTTCTCCGGGAGAGCAGATGCGCAGTATTTT
CASSFSGRADAQYF
>TRBV20-1|many|TRBD2|TRBJ2-1
TGCAGTGCTAGAGCCCCGGGGCGGGGGGTTGATGAGCAGTTCTTC
CSARAPGRGVDEQFF
>TRBV7-6|-|TRBD1|TRBJ1-1
TGTGCCAGCAGTCTCAAGGACAGGGTAGCTGAAGCTTTCTTT
CASSLKDRVAEAFF
>TRBV7-2|many|TRBD1|TRBJ1-2
TGTGCCAGCAGCCGAAGCGGGACAGGGGTGGCTGGCTACACCTTC
CASSRSGTGVAGYTF
>TRBV6-6|few|TRBD1|TRBJ1-1
TGTGCCAGCATAGGACAGGCCCAGAGGGCTTTCTTT
CASIGQAQRAFF
>TRBV7-8|few|TRBD2|TRBJ2-1
TGTGCCAGCAGCACGGGACTAGCGGGGGGGTTCTTC
CASSTGLAGGFF
>TRBV29-1|-|-|TRBJ1-1
TGCAGCGCCACCCAGGGGCCGAACACTGAAGCTTTCTTT
CSATQGPNTEAFF
>TRBV20-1|few|-|TRBJ2-1
TGCAGTGCCCCTGTGGACTCTGGCAATGAGCAGTTCTTC
CSAPVDSGNEQFF
>TRBV18|-|TRBD2|TRBJ2-1
TGTGCCAGCTCACCACTCCGGGGGGGCCTGAATGAGCAGTTCTTC
CASSPLRGGLNEQFF
>TRBV4-3|many|-|TRBJ1-2
TGCGCCAGCAGCCAAGATTTGGAAGATGGCTACACCTTC
CASSQDLEDGYTF
>TRBV29-1|many|-|TRBJ2-1
TGCAGCGTTATGAACAATGAGCAGTTCTTC
CSVMNNEQFF
>TRBV20-1|many|-|TRBJ2-3
TGCAGTGCTAGGCTAACAGGGTGGGCTACGCAGTATTTT
CSARLTGWATQYF
>TRBV6-6|-|-|TRBJ2-7
TGTGCCAGCATTGAGGGGGGGGCCTGGTACTTC
CASIEGGAWYF
>TRBV20-1|few|TRBD1|TRBJ1-1
TGCAGTCCTTCAGGGGGAACTGAAGCTTTCTTT
CSPSGGTEAFF
>TRBV7-2|many|-|TRBJ2-3
TGTGCCAGCAGCTTAGTTCGGGGGGCGGGAGATACGCAGTATTTT
CASSLVRGAGDTQYF
>TRBV5-8|-|-|TRBJ1-4
TGTGCCAGCAGCTTGGAGGCAGGACGGGGGGAAAAACTGTTTTTT
CASSLEAGRGEKLFF
>TRBV5-1|many|TRBD1|TRBJ1-6
TGCGCCAGCAGCTTGGTTGGGACAGGGGAGTCACCCCTCCACTTT
CASSLVGTGESPLHF
>TRBV3-1|-|-|TRBJ2-1
TGTGCCAGCAGCGAACCGCCAGGACCGGGAGCACACAATGAGCAGTTCTTC
CASSEPPGPGAHNEQFF
>TRBV6-5|-|-|TRBJ2-6
TGTGCCAGCAGTTACCGGGCGGCTAACTCTGGGGCCAACGTCCTGACTTTC
CASSYRAANSGANVLTF
>TRBV28|few|-|TRBJ2-7
TGTGCCAGCAGTTTTCGGCAGTTGGGGACCTACGAGCAGTACTTC
CASSFRQLGTYEQYF
>TRBV21-1|many|-|TRBJ2-5
TGTGCCAGCAGTTCGGAGACTAGCGGGAATCAAGAGACCCAGTACTTC
CASSSETSGNQETQYF
>TRBV5-1|few|TRBD1|TRBJ1-1
TGCGCCAGCAGGATACAGGGGATTAACACTGAAGCTTTCTTT
CASRIQGINTEAFF
>TRBV6-1|many|-|TRBJ2-1
TGTGCCAGCGGCAAGGCCCGCGGGACCCTTTACAATGAGCAGTTCTTC
CASGKARGTLYNEQFF
>TRBV12-3/TRBV12-4|many|-|TRBJ2-2
TGTGCCAGCAGTTTAGATTCAGGGGGGACAACCACCGGGGAGCTGTTTTTT
CASSLDSGGTTTGELFF
>TRBV13|-|TRBD1|TRBJ1-4
TGCGCCAGCAGCTCCCGGACAGGGGGAGGTGAAAAACTGTTTTTT
CASSSRTGGGEKLFF